The clone carrying this TCR beta chain was picked up a small number of times. Its antigen remains unknown. This CDR3 is built from 16 residues. CDR1 and CDR2 from the germline V gene are SGHVS and FNYEAQ. Germline trimming cut 4 bases from V and 4 bases from J; bases unmatched to any gene: 8. All of the isolated RNA was reverse transcribed, so expressed TCRB transcripts were sequenced. Only in-frame clones appear in the TCRdb table, and some are missing; sequencing was by immunoSEQ multiplex PCR. Altogether roughly 300,000 clones are present, around 15% being singletons, with the ten largest covering 6.7%. The data were obtained in a study of beta chain features in type 1 diabetes. In the study overall: What patients shared with healthy donors was a similar profile of age, gender and cell yields.

Study-wide results and limits: HLA effects on TCRB rearrangement stayed unresolved here. Cells that show high TCR expression could be over-represented by cDNA sequencing.

The specimen sequenced was central memory CD4+ T cells from blood. The TCR originated in a man younger than 40 in good health. V is TRBV7-6 and J is TRBJ1-2; TRBD1 matches at 11 bases. The CDR3 loop is CASSSLRGQGGYGYTF. The DNA of the CDR3 is TGTGCCAGCAGCTCGCTGCGGGGACAGGGGGGCTATGGCTACACCTTC. The variable domain in full, completed from reference TRBV7-6 and TRBJ1-2, reads GAGVSQSPRYKVTKRGQDVALRCDPISGHVSLYWYRQALGQGPEFLTYFNYEAQQDKSGLPNDRFSAERPEGSISTLTIQRTEQRDSAMYRCASSSLRGQGGYGYTFGSGTRLTVV.